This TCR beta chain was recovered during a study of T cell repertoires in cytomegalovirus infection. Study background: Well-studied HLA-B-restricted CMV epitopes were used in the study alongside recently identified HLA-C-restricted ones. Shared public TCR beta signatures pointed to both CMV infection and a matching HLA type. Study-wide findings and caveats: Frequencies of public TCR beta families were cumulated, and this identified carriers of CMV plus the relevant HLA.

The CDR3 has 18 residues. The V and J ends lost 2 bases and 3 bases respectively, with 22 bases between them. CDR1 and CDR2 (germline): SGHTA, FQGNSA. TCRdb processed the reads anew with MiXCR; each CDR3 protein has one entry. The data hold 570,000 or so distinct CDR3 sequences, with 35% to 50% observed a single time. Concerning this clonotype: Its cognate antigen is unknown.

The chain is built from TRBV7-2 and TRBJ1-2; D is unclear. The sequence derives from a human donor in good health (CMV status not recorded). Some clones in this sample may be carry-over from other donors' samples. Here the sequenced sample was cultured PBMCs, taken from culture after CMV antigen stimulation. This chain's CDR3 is CASSLPARGRTSYYGYTF. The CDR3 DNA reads TGTGCCAGCAGCTTACCCGCGAGAGGGAGGACGTCCTACTATGGCTACACCTTC.